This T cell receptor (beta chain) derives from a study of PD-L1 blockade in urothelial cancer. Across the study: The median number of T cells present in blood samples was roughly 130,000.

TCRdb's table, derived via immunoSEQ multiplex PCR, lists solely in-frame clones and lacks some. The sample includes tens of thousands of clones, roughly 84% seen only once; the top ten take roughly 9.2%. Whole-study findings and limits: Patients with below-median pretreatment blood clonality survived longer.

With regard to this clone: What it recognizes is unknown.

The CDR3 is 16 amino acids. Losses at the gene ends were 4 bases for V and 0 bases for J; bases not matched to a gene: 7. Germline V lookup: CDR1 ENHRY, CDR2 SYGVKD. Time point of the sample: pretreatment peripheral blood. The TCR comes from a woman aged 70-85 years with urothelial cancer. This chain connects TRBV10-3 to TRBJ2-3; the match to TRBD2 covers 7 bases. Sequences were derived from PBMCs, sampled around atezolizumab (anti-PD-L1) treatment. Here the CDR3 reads CAISAPGGRSTDTQYF. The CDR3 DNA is TGTGCCATCAGTGCCCCGGGCGGGAGAAGCACAGATACGCAGTATTTT.